This T cell receptor beta chain originates from a study of T cells in Graves' hyperthyroidism and ophthalmopathy. Every diagnosis used clinical symptoms, serum thyroxine and TRAb, thyroid ultrasound and orbital computed tomography. In germline, CDR1 is KGHSY, CDR2 FQNENV. The CDR3 contains 13 residues. With 4 bases clipped from V and 3 bases from J, the junction kept 2 bases outside the gene matches. There are many counts of this clonotype. Its antigen is not known. Using RNA transcripts as the source, TCR beta CDR3 regions were amplified. In the first-round RT-PCR of the TCR CDR3, the HTBI primer set was used. TCRdb itself ran the multiplex PCR reads through MiXCR, one entry per CDR3 protein. The sample lists more than 150,000 distinct CDR3 sequences, about a sixth seen once, with roughly 28% in the top ten. Study-wide findings and caveats: Ophthalmopathy was told apart from stable hyperthyroidism by a 13 V-J model.

This clonotype was sampled from a woman in her forties or fifties with Graves' hyperthyroidism. The chain uses TRBV16 and TRBJ1-2; 7 nucleotides agree with TRBD1. The material sequenced was blood. The CDR3 sequence is CASSRGTDYGYTF. The CDR3 DNA reads as TGTGCCAGCAGCCGCGGGACAGACTATGGCTACACCTTC.